This entry concerns a single T cell receptor beta chain. The data stem from a study of blood T cell repertoires in COVID-19. Study overall: The samples span acute and convalescent COVID-19 from the United States, Italy and Spain. PBMCs, B-cell-depleted T cells, or T cells provided the cDNA or gDNA that made up the material.

The junction had 5 bases not matched to a gene; V was cut back by 3 bases and J by 6 bases. There are 14 residues in the CDR3. Per germline, CDR1 SGHKS and CDR2 YYEKEE (reference sequence). As originally analysed: Reference gene primer amplification yielded estimated nucleated cell counts. Measured with immunoSEQ multiplex PCR; TCRdb has only the in-frame clones, and not every one. That table gives V, J and clone size, and the DNA gave D and trimming. The sample shows 45,000 to 55,000 clones, about 87% of them seen only once. This sequence was found in a man older than 75 with acute or convalescent COVID-19. The gene calls are TRBV5-5 and TRBJ1-4; 7 bases match TRBD1. What was sequenced was peripheral blood. CDR3 protein: CASSSGQLDEKLFF. CDR3 nucleotide sequence: TGTGCCAGCAGCTCGGGACAGTTGGATGAAAAACTGTTTTTT.